This T cell receptor (beta chain) is from a study of breast tumors, draining lymph nodes, adjacent tissues (dated by TCRdb to 2016 to 2017). Regarding the complete study: Breast cancer patients provided tumor, adjacent nontumor tissue and axillary lymph nodes, and the study compared the TCR beta repertoires across these three sources. In human breast cancer, the study set out to assess how tumor, surrounding tissue and draining lymph node repertoires relate to one another and whether T cells might be exchanged between them. Results and caveats for the whole study, not just this receptor: In luminal-like breast cancer, tumor and nontumor tissue repertoires resembled each other significantly more than in basal-like breast cancer. A scenario in which most tumor T cells derive from the lymph node and then expand within tumor tissue was judged to be consistent with the data. Tumor T-cell repertoires showed less diversity than lymph node repertoires and more diversity than nontumor tissue repertoires, and tumor T-cell repertoires showed preferential V and J gene usage. The conclusion that tumor T cells originate in lymph nodes was framed as consistent with a hypothesis rather than directly demonstrated.

This clonotype has at least ten counts. This clone's antigen is unknown. Without the conserved terminal phenylalanine or tryptophan, this CDR3 likely stems from a read error. The lymph node samples were taken from the axillary draining lymph nodes of breast cancer patients. The germline V gene (reference sequence) specifies DFQATT as CDR1 and SNEGSKA as CDR2. V trim: 3 bases; J trim: 3 bases; unmatched bases: 1. 12 amino acids form the CDR3, both terminal residues included. The retained sequence is limited to the CDR3, 36 bases, with the frame set at the first base. The run used an Illumina HiSeq 2000. TCR beta chain libraries were generated through multiplex PCR amplification. High-throughput sequencing was used to analyze the amplified TCR beta chain products. In TCRdb, the public reads were trimmed at Q25 with fastp and aligned with MiXCR, with productive beta chains retained. Rows are combined by CDR3 protein, so each entry shows the most common genes and DNA. The sample includes 290,000 or so distinct CDR3 sequences, with around 31% observed a single time. The ten largest clones take up around 1.1% of the sample.

This receptor chain uses TRBV20-1 and TRBJ2-7, and TRBD1 aligns with 8 junction nucleotides. Sequencing input: axillary lymph node tissue. This sequence was found in a female donor with breast cancer. Some clones in this sample may be carry-over from other donors' samples. The encoded CDR3 is CSARDRDYEQYL. Read as DNA, the sequence is TGCAGTGCTAGGGACAGGGACTACGAGCAGTACCTC.